One sample yielded the 15 T cell receptor beta chains listed below, sequenced in a study of T cells expressing NK-cell markers. TCRdb reprocessed the 5' RACE reads and stores each CDR3 protein as one record, lacking DNA. This listing includes 350,000 to 400,000 distinct CDR3 sequences. Material: blood T cells: a sorted CD56 or NKG2C T cell subset, CD4+ or CD8+ T cells, or bulk PBMC T cells (not recorded which). These receptors were collected from a woman aged 45-59 years in good health.

The chain employs TRBV5-5 and TRBJ2-5. Germline loops: CDR1 SGHKS, CDR2 YYEKEE (reference sequence). The CDR3 contains 12 residues. The CDR3 reads CASSSEWETQYF.

V gene TRBV3-1 combines with J gene TRBJ2-3; TCRdb selects TRBD2, and the lack of DNA leaves this call unchecked. The CDR3 runs to 16 residues. The germline V gene encodes CDR1 LGHDT and CDR2 YNNKEL (reference sequence). CDR3 sequence: CASSQVTSGDTDTQYF.

The chain joins TRBV20-1 to TRBJ1-1; absent DNA, TCRdb's TRBD1 call cannot be checked. This CDR3 is built from 13 residues. Germline V gene sequence: CDR1 DFQATT, CDR2 SNEGSKA (reference sequence). The CDR3 sequence is CSAEGTLNTEAFF.

V gene TRBV12-5 combines with J gene TRBJ1-2; lacking DNA, the TRBD1 call made by TCRdb goes unchecked. The length of the CDR3 is 14 residues. CDR1 LGHNT and CDR2 FRNRAP come from the germline V gene. CDR3 region: CASQGDSANYGYTF.

V gene TRBV6-6 combines with J gene TRBJ1-4. Per the germline V gene, CDR1 is MNHNY and CDR2 is SVGAGI (reference sequence). The CDR3 covers 15 residues. CDR3 sequence: CASSRGTSTNEKLFF.

The V gene is TRBV12-3 or TRBV12-4, the J gene TRBJ2-3. The CDR3 is 17 amino acids. This chain's CDR3 is CASSLEDGVRGTDTQYF.

V is TRBV5-1 and J is TRBJ2-1; TCRdb picks TRBD1, but there is no DNA to check that call. Germline assignment: CDR1 SGHRS and CDR2 YFSETQ. The CDR3 sequence is 14 residues long. The CDR3 protein is CASSPRESYNEQFF.

The genes are TRBV3-1 and TRBJ2-1. This CDR3 comprises 12 residues. The germline V gene has CDR1 LGHDT and CDR2 YNNKEL (reference sequence). The CDR3 loop reads CASSHPHNEQFF.

The chain recombines TRBV2 with TRBJ1-2; as DNA is missing, the TRBD1 call by TCRdb cannot be tested. The CDR3 length is 13 residues. The germline V gene encodes CDR1 SNHLY and CDR2 FYNNEI. The CDR3: CAGTRGEPYGYTF. Filled out from reference TRBV2 and TRBJ1-2, the complete variable domain reads EPEVTQTPSHQVTQMGQEVILRCVPISNHLYFYWYRQILGQKVEFLVSFYNNEISEKSEIFDDQFSVERPDGSNFTLKIRSTKLEDSAMYFCAGTRGEPYGYTFGSGTRLTVV.

The CDR3 reads CASSLRTGLRTDTQYF. V is TRBV5-6 and J is TRBJ2-3; TCRdb's D call, TRBD1, is unchecked because there is no DNA. Per germline, CDR1 SGHDT and CDR2 YYEEEE. The CDR3 totals 16 residues.

The chain links TRBV5-1 to TRBJ2-5; TCRdb's D gene call, TRBD1, goes unchecked for lack of DNA. The CDR3 extends over 17 amino acids. The germline V gene encodes CDR1 SGHRS and CDR2 YFSETQ. CDR3 in amino acids: CASTLFGGGGFGETQYF.

The V and J genes are TRBV7-9 and TRBJ2-3. This CDR3 has 13 residues. Germline CDR1 is SEHNR and CDR2 is FQNEAQ (reference sequence). Here the CDR3 reads CASSFWVSDTQYF.

V is TRBV9 and J is TRBJ2-7; TCRdb designates TRBD1, a call that cannot be tested without DNA. The CDR3 loop spans 15 amino acids. The germline V gene encodes CDR1 SGDLS and CDR2 YYNGEE. The CDR3 protein is CASSKGTGMGYEQYF.

The gene calls are TRBV14 and TRBJ1-5; TCRdb outputs TRBD1, but without DNA this stays unchecked. CDR3 size: 14 residues. Looked up from germline, CDR1 is SGHDN and CDR2 is FVKESK. The CDR3 spells CASSQGTGSQPQHF.

The chain has TRBV6-5 and TRBJ2-1. The CDR3 length is 14 residues. CDR1 MNHEY and CDR2 SVGAGI come from the germline V gene. CDR3 loop: CASSPKGRFNEQFF.